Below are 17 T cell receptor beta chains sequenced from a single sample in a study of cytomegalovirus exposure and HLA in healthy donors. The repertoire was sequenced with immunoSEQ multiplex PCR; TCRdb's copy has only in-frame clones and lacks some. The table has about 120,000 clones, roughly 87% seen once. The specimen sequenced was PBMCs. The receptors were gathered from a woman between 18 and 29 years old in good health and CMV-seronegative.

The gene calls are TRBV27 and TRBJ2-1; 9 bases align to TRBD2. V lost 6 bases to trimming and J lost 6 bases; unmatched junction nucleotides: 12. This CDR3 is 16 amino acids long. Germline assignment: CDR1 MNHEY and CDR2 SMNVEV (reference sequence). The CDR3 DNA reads TGTGCCAGCAGCCCCTTGGCGGGAGGGCCTCGCAATGAGCAGTTCTTC. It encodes CASSPLAGGPRNEQFF.

Written as DNA, the CDR3 is TGTGCCAGCAGGTCCGGGACAGGGACATCTGGGGCCAACGTCCTGACTTTC. Translating gives CASRSGTGTSGANVLTF. The V call is TRBV28, the J call TRBJ2-6; 9 nucleotides match TRBD1. CDR1 MDHEN and CDR2 SYDVKM come from the germline V gene. CDR3 length: 17 residues. V lost 6 bases and J lost 1; bases outside the gene matches: 7. Combining the CDR3 with reference TRBV28 and TRBJ2-6 gives the whole variable domain DVKVTQSSRYLVKRTGEKVFLECVQDMDHENMFWYRQDPGLGLRLIYFSYDVKMKEKGDIPEGYSVSREKKERFSLILESASTNQTSMYLCASRSGTGTSGANVLTFGAGSRLTVL.

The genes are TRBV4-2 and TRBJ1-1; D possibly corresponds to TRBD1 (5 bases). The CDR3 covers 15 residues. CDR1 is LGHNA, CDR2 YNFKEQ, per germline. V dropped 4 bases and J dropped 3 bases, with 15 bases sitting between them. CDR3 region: CASSLGVSADTEAFF. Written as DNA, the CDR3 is TGTGCCAGCAGCCTAGGGGTATCGGCCGACACTGAAGCTTTCTTT.

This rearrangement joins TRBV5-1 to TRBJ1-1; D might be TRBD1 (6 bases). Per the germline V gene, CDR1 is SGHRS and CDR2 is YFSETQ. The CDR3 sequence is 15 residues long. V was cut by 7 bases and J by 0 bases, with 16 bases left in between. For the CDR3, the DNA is TGCGCCAGCCAGTCGGGTGGGGGCATGAACACTGAAGCTTTCTTT. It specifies CASQSGGGMNTEAFF.

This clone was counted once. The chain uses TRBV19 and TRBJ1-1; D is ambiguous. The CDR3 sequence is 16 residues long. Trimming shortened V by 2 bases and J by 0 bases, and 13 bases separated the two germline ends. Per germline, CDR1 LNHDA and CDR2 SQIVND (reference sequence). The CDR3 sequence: CASSITLSQMNTEAFF. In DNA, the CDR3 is TGTGCCAGTAGTATAACCTTAAGCCAAATGAACACTGAAGCTTTCTTT.

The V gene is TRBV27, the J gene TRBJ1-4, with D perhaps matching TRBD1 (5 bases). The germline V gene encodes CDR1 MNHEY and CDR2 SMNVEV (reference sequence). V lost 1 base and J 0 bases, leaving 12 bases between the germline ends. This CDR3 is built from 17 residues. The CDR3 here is CASSLYLQEATNEKLFF. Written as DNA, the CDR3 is TGTGCCAGCAGTTTATATCTACAGGAAGCAACTAATGAAAAACTGTTTTTT.

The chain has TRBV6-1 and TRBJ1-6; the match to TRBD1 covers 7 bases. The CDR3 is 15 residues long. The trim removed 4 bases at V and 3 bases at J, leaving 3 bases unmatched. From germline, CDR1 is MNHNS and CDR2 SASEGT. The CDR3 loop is CASSGQGNYNSPLHF. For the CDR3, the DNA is TGTGCCAGCAGTGGACAGGGTAACTATAATTCACCCCTCCACTTT.

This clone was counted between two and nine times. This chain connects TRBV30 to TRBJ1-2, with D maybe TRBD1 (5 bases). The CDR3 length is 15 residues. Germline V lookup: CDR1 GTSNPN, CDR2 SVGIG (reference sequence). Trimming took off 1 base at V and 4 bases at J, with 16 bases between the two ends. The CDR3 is CAWSGTFPSGYGYTF. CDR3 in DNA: TGTGCCTGGAGTGGGACATTCCCTTCGGGCTATGGCTACACCTTC.

CDR3 residues: CASSSLGHPYEQYF. CDR3 DNA sequence: TGCGCCAGCAGCTCCCTAGGACACCCCTACGAGCAGTACTTC. The chain has TRBV5-1 and TRBJ2-7; D may be TRBD1 (5 bases). The V end lost 3 bases, the J end lost 2 bases, and 12 bases lay between the germline ends. This CDR3 has 14 residues. Germline V gene lookup returns CDR1 SGHRS and CDR2 YFSETQ.

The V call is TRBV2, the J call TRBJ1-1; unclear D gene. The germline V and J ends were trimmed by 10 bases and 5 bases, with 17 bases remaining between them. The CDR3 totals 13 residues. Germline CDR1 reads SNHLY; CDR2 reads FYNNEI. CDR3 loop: CATAWMTGTEAFF. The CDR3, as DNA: TGTGCCACCGCGTGGATGACGGGAACTGAAGCTTTCTTT.

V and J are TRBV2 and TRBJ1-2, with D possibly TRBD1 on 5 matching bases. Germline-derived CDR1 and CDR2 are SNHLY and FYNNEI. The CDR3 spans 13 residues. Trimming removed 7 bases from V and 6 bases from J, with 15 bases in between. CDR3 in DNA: TGTGCCAGCATTGGGGGGGGACGGGATGGCTACACCTTC. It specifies CASIGGGRDGYTF.

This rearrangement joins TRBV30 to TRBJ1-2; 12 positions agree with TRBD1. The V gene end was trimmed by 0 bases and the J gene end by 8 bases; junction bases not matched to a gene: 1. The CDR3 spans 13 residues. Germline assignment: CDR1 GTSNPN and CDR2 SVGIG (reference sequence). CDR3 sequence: CAWSVGTGGGYTF. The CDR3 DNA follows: TGTGCCTGGAGTGTGGGGACAGGGGGCGGCTACACCTTC.

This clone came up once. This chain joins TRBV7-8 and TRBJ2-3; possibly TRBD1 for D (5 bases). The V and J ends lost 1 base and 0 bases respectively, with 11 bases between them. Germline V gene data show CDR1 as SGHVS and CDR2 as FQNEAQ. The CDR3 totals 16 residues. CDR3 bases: TGTGCCAGCAGCTTAGTAGCAGGGTTTAGCACAGATACGCAGTATTTT. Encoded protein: CASSLVAGFSTDTQYF.

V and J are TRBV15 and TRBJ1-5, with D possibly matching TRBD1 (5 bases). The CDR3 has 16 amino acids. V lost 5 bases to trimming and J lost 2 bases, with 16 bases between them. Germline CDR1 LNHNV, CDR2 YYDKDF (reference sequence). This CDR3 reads CATSHDRSRGNQPQHF. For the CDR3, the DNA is TGTGCCACCAGCCACGACCGGAGCAGGGGCAATCAGCCCCAGCATTTT.

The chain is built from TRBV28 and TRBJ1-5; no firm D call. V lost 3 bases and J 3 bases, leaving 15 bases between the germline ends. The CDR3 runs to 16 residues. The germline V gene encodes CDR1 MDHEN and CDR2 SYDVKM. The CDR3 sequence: CASSLLSLNYNQPQHF. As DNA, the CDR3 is TGTGCCAGCAGTTTGTTGTCCCTTAACTACAATCAGCCCCAGCATTTT.

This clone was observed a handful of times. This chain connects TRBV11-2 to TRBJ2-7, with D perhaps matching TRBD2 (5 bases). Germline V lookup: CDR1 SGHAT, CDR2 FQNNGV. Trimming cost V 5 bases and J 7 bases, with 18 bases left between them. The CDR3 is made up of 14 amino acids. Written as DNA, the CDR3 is TGTGCCAGCAGCGCCCACCGGTCGGAGGCAGAGCAGTACTTC. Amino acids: CASSAHRSEAEQYF.

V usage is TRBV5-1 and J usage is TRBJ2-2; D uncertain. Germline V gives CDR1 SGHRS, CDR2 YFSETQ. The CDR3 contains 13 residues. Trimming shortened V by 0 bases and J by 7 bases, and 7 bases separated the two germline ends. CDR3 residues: CASSLEPYGELFF. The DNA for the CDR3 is TGCGCCAGCAGCTTGGAGCCCTACGGGGAGCTGTTTTTT.